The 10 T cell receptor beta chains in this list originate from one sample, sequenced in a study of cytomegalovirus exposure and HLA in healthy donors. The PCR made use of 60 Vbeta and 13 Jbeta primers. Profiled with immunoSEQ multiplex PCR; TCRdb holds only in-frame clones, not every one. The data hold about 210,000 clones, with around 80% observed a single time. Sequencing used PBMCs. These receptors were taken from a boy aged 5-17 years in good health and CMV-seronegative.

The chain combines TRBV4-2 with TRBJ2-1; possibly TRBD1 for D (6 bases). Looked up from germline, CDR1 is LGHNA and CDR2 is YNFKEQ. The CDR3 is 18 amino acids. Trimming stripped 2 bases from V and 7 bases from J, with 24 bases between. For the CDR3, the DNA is TGTGCCAGCAGCCAATGGCTCCTCAGGGGAAGGGAGTCGAATGAGCAGTTCTTC. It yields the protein CASSQWLLRGRESNEQFF.

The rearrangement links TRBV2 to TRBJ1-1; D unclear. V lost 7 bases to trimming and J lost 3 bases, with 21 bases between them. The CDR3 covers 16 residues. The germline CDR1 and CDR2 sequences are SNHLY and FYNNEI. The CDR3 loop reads CASNRAVMWGDTEAFF. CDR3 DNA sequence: TGTGCCAGCAATAGGGCCGTAATGTGGGGAGACACTGAAGCTTTCTTT.

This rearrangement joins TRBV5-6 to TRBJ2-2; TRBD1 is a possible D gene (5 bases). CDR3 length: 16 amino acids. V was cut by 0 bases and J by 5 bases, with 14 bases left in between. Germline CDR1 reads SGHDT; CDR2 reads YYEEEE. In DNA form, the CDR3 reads TGTGCCAGCAGCTTGGTAGCCTCGGCAGGGACCGGGGAGCTGTTTTTT. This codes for CASSLVASAGTGELFF.

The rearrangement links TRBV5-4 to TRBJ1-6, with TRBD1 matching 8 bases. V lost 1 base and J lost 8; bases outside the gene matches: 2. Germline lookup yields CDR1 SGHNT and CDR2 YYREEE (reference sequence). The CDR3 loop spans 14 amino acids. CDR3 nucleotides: TGTGCCAGCAGCTTGAAGACAGGGGATTCACCCCTCCACTTT. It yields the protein CASSLKTGDSPLHF.

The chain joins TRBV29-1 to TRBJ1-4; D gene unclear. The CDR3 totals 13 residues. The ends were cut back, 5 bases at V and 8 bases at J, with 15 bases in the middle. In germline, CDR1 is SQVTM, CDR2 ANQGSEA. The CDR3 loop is CSVLGYGGEKLFF. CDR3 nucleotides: TGCAGCGTTCTAGGCTACGGAGGGGAAAAACTGTTTTTT. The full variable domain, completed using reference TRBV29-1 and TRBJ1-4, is SAVISQKPSRDICQRGTSLTIQCQVDSQVTMMFWYRQQPGQSLTLIATANQGSEATYESGFVIDKFPISRPNLTFSTLTVSNMSPEDSSIYLCSVLGYGGEKLFFGSGTQLSVL.

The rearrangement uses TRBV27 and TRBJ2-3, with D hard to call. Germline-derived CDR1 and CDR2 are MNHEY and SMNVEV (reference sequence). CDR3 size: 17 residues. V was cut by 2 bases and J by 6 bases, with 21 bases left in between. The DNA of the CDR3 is TGTGCCAGCAGTTTACTCCAGGTCGGCATTTTAAAGGATACGCAGTATTTT. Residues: CASSLLQVGILKDTQYF.

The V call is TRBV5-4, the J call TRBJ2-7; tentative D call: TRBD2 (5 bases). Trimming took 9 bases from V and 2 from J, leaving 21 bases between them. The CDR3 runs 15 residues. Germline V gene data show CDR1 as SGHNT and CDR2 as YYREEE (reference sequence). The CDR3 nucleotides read TGTGCCACTATGGAGGACGTCCTGCGAACCTACGAGCAGTACTTC. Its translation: CATMEDVLRTYEQYF.

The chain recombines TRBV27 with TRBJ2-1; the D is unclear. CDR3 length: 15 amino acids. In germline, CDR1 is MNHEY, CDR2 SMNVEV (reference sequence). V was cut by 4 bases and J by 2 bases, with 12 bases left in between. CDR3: CASSSLPRPYNEQFF. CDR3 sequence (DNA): TGTGCCAGCAGTTCACTACCCCGACCCTACAATGAGCAGTTCTTC.

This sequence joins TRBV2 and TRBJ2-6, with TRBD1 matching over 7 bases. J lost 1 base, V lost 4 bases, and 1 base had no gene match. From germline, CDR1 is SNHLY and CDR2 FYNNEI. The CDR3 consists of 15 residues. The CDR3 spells CASSGGQSGANVLTF. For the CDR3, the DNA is TGTGCCAGCAGTGGGGGACAGTCTGGGGCCAACGTCCTGACTTTC.

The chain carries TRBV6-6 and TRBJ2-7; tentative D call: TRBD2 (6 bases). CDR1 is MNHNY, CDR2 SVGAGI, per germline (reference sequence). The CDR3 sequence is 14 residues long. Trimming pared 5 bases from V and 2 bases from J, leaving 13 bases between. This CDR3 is CASSPGTSTYEQYF. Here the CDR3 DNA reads TGTGCCAGCAGTCCGGGGACTTCAACCTACGAGCAGTACTTC.